What follows are 7 T cell receptor beta chains derived from one specimen sequenced in a study of cytomegalovirus exposure and HLA in healthy donors. The primer mix had 60 Vbeta and 13 Jbeta primers. Clones were read by immunoSEQ multiplex PCR, and TCRdb kept only the in-frame ones, dropping some. This table has 85,000 to 130,000 clones, roughly four fifths appearing once. The sample was PBMCs. All receptors derive from a male donor in good health and CMV-seropositive.

This clone is a singleton in its sample. V is TRBV18 and J is TRBJ1-5; 8 nucleotides match TRBD1. The CDR3 length is 16 residues. CDR1 KGHSH and CDR2 LQKENI come from the germline V gene. Losses at the gene ends were 3 bases for V and 1 base for J; bases not matched to a gene: 5. CDR3 region: CASSPAGGVSNQPQHF. The CDR3 DNA sequence: TGTGCCAGCTCACCGGCAGGGGGCGTAAGCAATCAGCCCCAGCATTTT.

The chain recombines TRBV7-3 with TRBJ2-1; 12 nucleotides match TRBD2. Trimming cost V 5 bases and J 10 bases; bases outside gene matches: 15. The CDR3 loop spans 17 amino acids. CDR1 is SGHTA, CDR2 FQGTGA, per germline. The CDR3 sequence: CASSPTSSGGDRGEQFF. CDR3 nucleotide sequence: TGTGCCAGCAGCCCTACCTCTAGCGGGGGGGACCGGGGGGAGCAGTTCTTC.

This sequence joins TRBV28 and TRBJ1-5; 8 bases are a match to TRBD1. V gave up 5 bases and J gave up 5 bases; unmatched junction bases: 5. The CDR3 loop spans 14 amino acids. From germline, CDR1 is MDHEN and CDR2 SYDVKM. The CDR3 loop is CASSPRQGHQPQHF. The CDR3, as DNA: TGTGCCAGCAGTCCTCGACAGGGGCATCAGCCCCAGCATTTT.

The chain employs TRBV5-1 and TRBJ2-1; 9 bases agree with TRBD1. The germline V gene encodes CDR1 SGHRS and CDR2 YFSETQ. This CDR3 region has 16 residues. J gave up 0 bases and V 3 bases, and 4 bases lay outside the gene matches. The DNA of the CDR3 is TGCGCCAGCAGCTCCGGGACAGGGAGCTCCTACAATGAGCAGTTCTTC. Translated, it gives CASSSGTGSSYNEQFF.

The chain uses TRBV4-3 and TRBJ1-1, with a tentative D call TRBD1 (5 bases). The CDR3 is made up of 17 amino acids. The V gene lost 1 base and the J gene lost 0 bases, with 15 bases spanning the gap. Germline V CDR1 and CDR2: LGHNA, YSLEER. CDR3 bases: TGCGCCAGCAGCCAAGTAAATTCAGGGAGGATGAACACTGAAGCTTTCTTT. Encoded protein: CASSQVNSGRMNTEAFF.

The CDR3 bases are TGTGCCAGCTCACCGATCCCAGGGGGAGAAGGCTACACCTTC. It encodes CASSPIPGGEGYTF. The chain combines TRBV18 with TRBJ1-2, with TRBD1 matching 7 bases. CDR3 length equals 14 residues. Trimming removed 3 bases from V and 8 bases from J; junction bases left unmatched: 9. The germline V gene has CDR1 KGHSH and CDR2 LQKENI.

The V gene is TRBV2, the J gene TRBJ2-7; 10 nucleotides align to TRBD1. Per the germline V gene, CDR1 is SNHLY and CDR2 is FYNNEI. The CDR3 totals 13 residues. Germline trimming cut 4 bases from V and 5 bases from J; bases unmatched to any gene: 2. CDR3: CASSGDRGNEQYF. The CDR3 DNA follows: TGTGCCAGCAGTGGGGACAGGGGAAACGAGCAGTACTTC.